The 19 T cell receptor beta chains given below trace back to one sample, sequenced in a study of blood T cell repertoires in COVID-19. Sequencing used immunoSEQ multiplex PCR; TCRdb keeps in-frame clones, though not all of them. The sample holds a few hundred thousand clones, 89% seen once. The sequenced material came from peripheral blood. These receptors were obtained from a woman between 35 and 50 years old who had recovered from COVID-19.

The gene calls are TRBV5-4 and TRBJ2-7; the match to TRBD1 covers 9 bases. The CDR3 has 15 residues. V lost 0 bases to trimming and J lost 2 bases; unmatched junction nucleotides: 3. Germline assignment: CDR1 SGHNT and CDR2 YYREEE (reference sequence). The CDR3 DNA sequence: TGTGCCAGCAGCTTGGGAGGGACAGGGACCTACGAGCAGTACTTC. Translation gives CASSLGGTGTYEQYF.

V usage is TRBV6-2 or TRBV6-3 and J usage is TRBJ2-7; D perhaps matches TRBD1 (6 bases). Germline-derived CDR1 and CDR2 are MNHEY and SVGEGT. V dropped 3 bases and J dropped 2 bases, with 11 bases sitting between them. The CDR3 has 14 amino acids. The CDR3 protein is CASSYSGVTYEQYV. The CDR3 DNA is TGTGCCAGCAGTTATTCAGGGGTAACCTACGAGCAGTACGTC.

The chain joins TRBV5-1 to TRBJ2-7; 10 nucleotides match TRBD1. The CDR3 loop spans 14 amino acids. Germline V gene lookup returns CDR1 SGHRS and CDR2 YFSETQ. The trim removed 4 bases at V and 3 bases at J, leaving 4 bases unmatched. In DNA form, the CDR3 reads TGCGCCAGCAGCGGTAGGACAGGGGGCTACGAGCAGTACTTC. Its protein is CASSGRTGGYEQYF.

The gene calls are TRBV5-1 and TRBJ2-3; maybe TRBD1 (5 bases). Germline V gene data show CDR1 as SGHRS and CDR2 as YFSETQ. Trimming took 5 bases from V and 1 from J, leaving 20 bases between them. CDR3 size: 17 residues. In DNA form, the CDR3 reads TGCGCCAGCAGATTTGGATTCCAGGGTAGGGGCACAGATACGCAGTATTTT. Translating gives CASRFGFQGRGTDTQYF. Full variable domain (missing parts from reference TRBV5-1 and TRBJ2-3): KAGVTQTPRYLIKTRGQQVTLSCSPISGHRSVSWYQQTPGQGLQFLFEYFSETQRNKGNFPGRFSGRQFSNSRSEMNVSTLELGDSALYLCASRFGFQGRGTDTQYFGPGTRLTVL.

The genes are TRBV7-9 and TRBJ1-1, with TRBD1 as a possible D gene (5 bases). The V end was cut by 7 bases, the J end by 1 base, with 13 bases between. Germline V gene lookup returns CDR1 SEHNR and CDR2 FQNEAQ (reference sequence). The CDR3 covers 14 residues. CDR3 amino acids: CASKWGERNTEAFF. The CDR3 region has the DNA TGTGCCAGCAAGTGGGGGGAGCGGAACACTGAAGCTTTCTTT.

The rearrangement links TRBV24-1 to TRBJ2-7, with 11 bases aligning to TRBD2. V lost 5 bases and J lost 2; bases outside the gene matches: 4. CDR1 and CDR2 (germline): KGHDR, SFDVKD. This CDR3 is built from 15 residues. For the CDR3, the DNA is TGTGCCACCAGTGCGACTAGCGGGGAAGCCTACGAGCAGTACTTC. This gives the protein CATSATSGEAYEQYF.

The V and J genes are TRBV3-1 (or the pseudogene TRBV3-2) and TRBJ2-5, with D unclear. V shed 6 bases and J shed 5 bases, with 13 bases lying between them. This CDR3 has 13 residues. The germline V gene encodes CDR1 LGHDT and CDR2 YNNKEL (reference sequence). The DNA of the CDR3 is TGTGCCAGCAGACCCCTAGGTCTTGAGACCCAGTACTTC. This encodes CASRPLGLETQYF.

The V gene is TRBV7-9, the J gene TRBJ2-7, with D tentatively TRBD1 (6 bases). Per the germline V gene, CDR1 is SEHNR and CDR2 is FQNEAQ (reference sequence). The CDR3 has 16 residues. The V end lost 2 bases, the J end lost 4 bases, and 18 bases lay between the germline ends. The DNA for the CDR3 is TGTGCCAGCAGCTTATCTTCTCAGGGGATGGATTACGAGCAGTACGTC. It encodes CASSLSSQGMDYEQYV.

The chain has TRBV4-2 and TRBJ1-5; TRBD1 matches at 10 bases. This CDR3 is 16 amino acids long. V trimming: 5 bases; J trimming: 6 bases; junction bases outside the gene matches: 10. CDR1 and CDR2 (germline): LGHNA, YNFKEQ. The CDR3 DNA follows: TGTGCCAGCAGCACAGGCGGGACAGGGGAAGCTCAGCCCCAGCATTTT. Amino acids: CASSTGGTGEAQPQHF.

As regards this clone: Other DNA sequences in the same sample also yield this CDR3. CDR3 residues: CASSLSGRNQPQHF. The CDR3 DNA reads as TGTGCCAGCAGTTTATCAGGTCGCAATCAGCCCCAGCATTTT. The gene calls are TRBV28 and TRBJ1-5; D is unclear. The CDR3 spans 14 residues. Germline V gives CDR1 MDHEN, CDR2 SYDVKM. The V end was cut by 1 base, the J end by 2 bases, with 6 bases between.

V usage is TRBV4-1 and J usage is TRBJ2-1; D is unclear. Looked up from germline, CDR1 is MGHRA and CDR2 is YSYEKL. There are 14 residues in the CDR3. Trimming took 0 bases from V and 6 from J, leaving 9 bases between them. This chain's CDR3 is CASSQEARGNEQFF. For the CDR3, the DNA is TGCGCCAGCAGCCAAGAGGCTAGAGGCAATGAGCAGTTCTTC.

In this sample, this clone turned up once. This chain links TRBV3-1 (or the pseudogene TRBV3-2) with TRBJ1-2; D gene uncertain. This CDR3 spans 13 amino acids. The V gene lost 0 bases and the J gene lost 4 bases, with 6 bases spanning the gap. Germline loops: CDR1 LGHDT, CDR2 YNNKEL (reference sequence). The CDR3 DNA is TGTGCCAGCAGCCAAGATCTAGGCTATGGCTACACCTTC. Its translation: CASSQDLGYGYTF.

The chain links TRBV5-1 to TRBJ2-2, with 10 bases matching TRBD2. In germline, CDR1 is SGHRS, CDR2 YFSETQ. V lost 2 bases, J lost 0 bases, and 7 bases stayed unmatched. The CDR3 totals 18 residues. The CDR3 reads CASSLGGTSVTNTGELFF. The CDR3 DNA follows: TGCGCCAGCAGCTTAGGTGGGACTAGCGTCACGAACACCGGGGAGCTGTTTTTT.

The V and J genes are TRBV11-1 and TRBJ2-7, with unresolved D. The CDR3 totals 15 residues. Germline assignment: CDR1 SGHAT and CDR2 FQDESV (reference sequence). V gave up 3 bases and J gave up 2 bases, with 14 bases separating them. The CDR3 is CASSLSFTTTYEQYF. CDR3 coding DNA: TGTGCCAGCAGCTTGAGCTTTACCACCACCTACGAGCAGTACTTC.

The J gene is TRBJ1-5, the V gene TRBV7-9; D remains ambiguous. With 3 bases removed from V and 2 bases from J, the gap between germline ends came to 14 bases. This CDR3 comprises 16 residues. Germline CDR1 is SEHNR and CDR2 is FQNEAQ (reference sequence). In DNA, the CDR3 is TGTGCCAGCAGCTTCGGTAAATTTCGGGGCAATCAGCCCCAGCATTTT. As protein: CASSFGKFRGNQPQHF. The full variable domain, its missing parts supplied by reference TRBV7-9 and TRBJ1-5, is DTGVSQNPRHKITKRGQNVTFRCDPISEHNRLYWYRQTLGQGPEFLTYFQNEAQLEKSRLLSDRFSAERPKGSFSTLEIQRTEQGDSAMYLCASSFGKFRGNQPQHFGDGTRLSIL.

This chain joins TRBV11-2 and TRBJ2-7; maybe TRBD2 (7 bases). Germline CDR1 is SGHAT and CDR2 is FQNNGV. V dropped 0 bases and J dropped 4 bases, with 16 bases sitting between them. CDR3 length: 16 amino acids. The CDR3 region is CASSLDRGEGWYEQYF. The CDR3 coding sequence is TGTGCCAGCAGCTTAGATAGGGGGGAGGGGTGGTACGAGCAGTACTTC.

The rearrangement uses TRBV5-1 and TRBJ2-5; possibly TRBD2 for D (7 bases). CDR3 length equals 16 residues. Germline CDR1 SGHRS, CDR2 YFSETQ. V was trimmed by 0 bases and J by 2 bases, leaving 14 bases between them. CDR3 region: CASSLVGGGGQETQYF. CDR3 in DNA: TGCGCCAGCAGCTTGGTTGGCGGGGGCGGGCAAGAGACCCAGTACTTC.

This rearrangement joins TRBV7-8 to TRBJ2-3; perhaps TRBD2 as D (6 bases). CDR1 is SGHVS and CDR2 is FQNEAQ in the germline V gene. This CDR3 spans 16 amino acids. The ends were cut back, 2 bases at V and 0 bases at J, with 12 bases in the middle. CDR3 in amino acids: CASSLSGGTSTDTQYF. CDR3 nucleotides: TGTGCCAGCAGCTTAAGTGGCGGGACTAGCACAGATACGCAGTATTTT. The full variable domain, rest sourced from reference TRBV7-8 and TRBJ2-3, is GAGVSQSPRYKVAKRGQDVALRCDPISGHVSLFWYQQALGQGPEFLTYFQNEAQLDKSGLPSDRFFAERPEGSVSTLKIQRTQQEDSAVYLCASSLSGGTSTDTQYFGPGTRLTVL.

The CDR3 region has the DNA TGTGCCAGCAGCTGGAGACAGGCGGCGCGGAAAAATGAGCAGTTCTTC. Translation: CASSWRQAARKNEQFF. This chain uses TRBV5-8 with TRBJ2-1; D may be TRBD1 (6 bases). This CDR3 contains 16 residues. Germline CDR1 reads SGHTS; CDR2 reads YDEGEE. The V end lost 3 bases, the J end lost 7 bases, and 20 bases lay between the germline ends. Together with reference TRBV5-8 and TRBJ2-1, the CDR3 gives the full variable domain: EAGVTQSPTHLIKTRGQQATLRCSPISGHTSVYWYQQALGLGLQFLLWYDEGEERNRGNFPPRFSGRQFPNYSSELNVNALELEDSALYLCASSWRQAARKNEQFFGPGTRLTVL.